These 16 T cell receptor beta chains originate from one sample sequenced in a study of response to subunit inactivated influenza vaccine. Each CDR3 protein gets one entry after TCRdb re-called the RT-PCR reads with MiXCR. The top ten clones hold around 10% of a sample with 450,000 to 700,000 distinct CDR3 sequences, 12% to 15% of them seen once. The starting material was PBMCs from blood, obtained roughly 13 days after vaccination. The receptor source for this set is a man in his forties or fifties who received an inactivated influenza vaccine.

V is TRBV28 and J is TRBJ2-2; 10 bases fit TRBD2. V lost 5 bases to trimming and J lost 5 bases; unmatched junction nucleotides: 5. Looked up from germline, CDR1 is MDHEN and CDR2 is SYDVKM. This CDR3 comprises 15 residues. CDR3 region: CASSRAAGGTGELFF. The CDR3 nucleotides are TGTGCCAGCAGTCGCGCAGCGGGGGGGACCGGGGAGCTGTTTTTT. Drawing the rest from reference TRBV28 and TRBJ2-2, the complete variable domain is DVKVTQSSRYLVKRTGEKVFLECVQDMDHENMFWYRQDPGLGLRLIYFSYDVKMKEKGDIPEGYSVSREKKERFSLILESASTNQTSMYLCASSRAAGGTGELFFGEGSRLTVL.

This chain uses TRBV7-2 with TRBJ1-5, with 10 nucleotides matching TRBD1. This CDR3 contains 14 residues. Trimming took 4 bases from V and 7 from J; bases not matched to a gene: 4. Germline V CDR1 and CDR2: SGHTA, FQGNSA. Here the CDR3 DNA reads TGTGCCAGCAGCTACGGGACAGGGGCACAGCCCCAGCATTTT. This translates into CASSYGTGAQPQHF.

The rearrangement links TRBV27 to TRBJ1-1, with 10 bases identical to TRBD1. CDR1 MNHEY and CDR2 SMNVEV come from the germline V gene (reference sequence). This CDR3 has 13 amino acids. The V gene end was trimmed by 4 bases and the J gene end by 9 bases; junction bases not matched to a gene: 5. DNA of the CDR3: TGTGCCAGCAGTTATTACGACAGGGGGCAAGCTTTCTTT. Translation: CASSYYDRGQAFF.

This clonotype showed up just a few times. The chain uses TRBV11-2 and TRBJ2-3; D call uncertain. With 3 bases removed from V and 7 bases from J, the gap between germline ends came to 8 bases. CDR1 is SGHAT, CDR2 FQNNGV, per germline. The CDR3 extends over 12 amino acids. CDR3 in amino acids: CASSLGYYTQYF. The DNA for the CDR3 is TGTGCCAGCAGCTTGGGATATTATACGCAGTATTTT.

This chain joins TRBV12-3 or TRBV12-4 and TRBJ2-1; 11 bases are shared with TRBD2. V lost 6 bases and J lost 3; bases outside the gene matches: 4. This CDR3 is built from 15 residues. The CDR3 reads CASRLGLADYNEQFF. CDR3 nucleotides: TGTGCCAGCAGGTTGGGACTAGCGGACTACAATGAGCAGTTCTTC.

The chain links TRBV6-5 to TRBJ2-2; 8 bases align to TRBD2. V was pared by 1 base and J by 1 base, with 2 bases of the junction left unmatched. The germline V gene encodes CDR1 MNHEY and CDR2 SVGAGI. This CDR3 spans 16 amino acids. CDR3 amino acids: CASSYFLAGNTGELFF. CDR3 DNA sequence: TGTGCCAGCAGTTACTTCCTAGCGGGGAACACCGGGGAGCTGTTTTTT.

A few counts support this clonotype. The chain combines TRBV7-9 with TRBJ1-2; D not certain. V was clipped by 1 base and J by 4 bases, with 10 bases between them. Germline lookup yields CDR1 SEHNR and CDR2 FQNEAQ (reference sequence). The CDR3 has 14 amino acids. The CDR3 DNA is TGTGCCAGCAGCTTAGGGGGTTTTACCTATGGCTACACCTTC. This codes for CASSLGGFTYGYTF.

In its sample, this clonotype was seen a few times. The chain is built from TRBV28 and TRBJ2-7; no reliable D call. From germline, CDR1 is MDHEN and CDR2 SYDVKM. This CDR3 contains 14 residues. Trimming removed 4 bases at V and 2 bases at J, with 12 bases between. The CDR3 coding sequence is TGTGCCAGCAGTTCCCCCGACTCTACCTACGAGCAGTACTTC. It encodes CASSSPDSTYEQYF.

This clonotype was counted between two and nine times. This chain uses TRBV24-1 with TRBJ2-1; TRBD1 agrees at 8 bases. CDR1 and CDR2 (germline): KGHDR, SFDVKD. This CDR3 comprises 16 residues. Unmatched junction bases numbered 4, after V lost 4 bases and J lost 0 bases. In DNA form, the CDR3 reads TGTGCCACCAGTGAACCCCAGGGGGCCTCCTACAATGAGCAGTTCTTC. The encoded protein is CATSEPQGASYNEQFF.

In this sample, this clonotype turned up a few times. The chain carries TRBV14 and TRBJ2-3; 8 bases are a match to TRBD2. CDR1 and CDR2 (germline): SGHDN, FVKESK. V lost 4 bases and J lost 5; bases outside the gene matches: 11. The CDR3 runs to 16 residues. CDR3 amino acids: CASSRTSMTTGDTQYF. CDR3 nucleotides: TGTGCCAGCAGCCGGACTAGCATGACAACCGGAGATACGCAGTATTTT.

The chain uses TRBV7-2 and TRBJ2-7, with a tentative D call TRBD1 (5 bases). The CDR3 runs 13 residues. Germline CDR1 and CDR2: SGHTA and FQGNSA. Between the trimmed V and J ends, which lost 2 bases and 4 bases, there was a span of 9 bases. The CDR3 coding sequence is TGTGCCAGCAGCTTACAACAGGAGTACGAGCAGTACTTC. It specifies CASSLQQEYEQYF.

This clonotype turned up a few times. The chain uses TRBV5-1 and TRBJ2-2; no firm D call. The germline V gene encodes CDR1 SGHRS and CDR2 YFSETQ. CDR3 length equals 15 residues. Trimming cost V 1 base and J 0 bases, with 7 bases left between them. CDR3 in amino acids: CASSLTVSNTGELFF. The CDR3 DNA sequence: TGCGCCAGCAGCTTGACAGTTTCGAACACCGGGGAGCTGTTTTTT.

This chain links TRBV29-1 with TRBJ1-2, with a weak D call TRBD1 (5 bases). V gave up 3 bases and J gave up 9 bases, with 17 bases separating them. There are 13 residues in the CDR3. The germline CDR1 and CDR2 sequences are SQVTM and ANQGSEA. CDR3 nucleotide sequence: TGCAGCGTTGAGGGGGTATCCGGGGGAAGCTACACCTTC. It codes for CSVEGVSGGSYTF.

This clonotype was counted only a few times. CDR3 DNA: TGTGCCAGCAGTTACTACTCAGAGAACACTGAAGCTTTCTTT. Translation gives CASSYYSENTEAFF. The chain couples TRBV6-5 to TRBJ1-1; no reliable D call. Germline V CDR1 and CDR2: MNHEY, SVGAGI. V gave up 1 base and J gave up 1 base, with 7 bases separating them. The CDR3 spans 14 residues.

In its sample, this clonotype was seen a few times. The V and J genes are TRBV20-1 and TRBJ2-1; perhaps TRBD1 as D (6 bases). From germline, CDR1 is DFQATT and CDR2 SNEGSKA (reference sequence). The CDR3 runs 13 residues. V was pared by 6 bases and J by 3 bases, with 12 bases between. The DNA of the CDR3 is TGCAGTGCGGGGTTAGGGGGCTACAATGAGCAGTTCTTC. Protein product: CSAGLGGYNEQFF.

V is TRBV20-1 and J is TRBJ2-1, with 10 nucleotides matching TRBD1. V dropped 1 base and J dropped 3; count of bases not matched to a gene: 9. Per the germline V gene, CDR1 is DFQATT and CDR2 is SNEGSKA (reference sequence). The CDR3 is 17 amino acids. The CDR3, as DNA: TGCAGTGCTAGAGTCTTAGCCGGACAGGGGGGCTACAATGAGCAGTTCTTC. Translating gives CSARVLAGQGGYNEQFF.